The 20 T cell receptor beta chains given below trace back to one sample, sequenced in a study of blood T cell repertoires in COVID-19. The data were produced by immunoSEQ multiplex PCR, yet TCRdb's version contains in-frame clones alone and is incomplete. In the table there are 150,000 to 200,000 clones, roughly 87% of which are singletons. Material for sequencing was peripheral blood. These receptor sequences come from a woman in her 70s with COVID-19, enrolled during active disease.

J is TRBJ2-1 and V is TRBV6-5, with TRBD2 matching 11 bases. The germline V gene encodes CDR1 MNHEY and CDR2 SVGAGI. This CDR3 is built from 15 residues. J was trimmed by 10 bases and V by 4 bases; bases with no gene match: 9. The CDR3 loop reads CASSSSSGRVGEQFF. In nucleotides, the CDR3 is TGTGCCAGCAGTTCCAGTAGCGGGAGGGTCGGGGAGCAGTTCTTC.

CDR3 nucleotides: TGTGCCAGCAGCTTAGCACTAGCGGACTTCACAGATACGCAGTATTTT. Amino acids: CASSLALADFTDTQYF. The chain combines TRBV7-9 with TRBJ2-3; 8 nucleotides line up with TRBD2. V shed 0 bases and J 2 bases; nucleotides not matched to a gene: 4. The CDR3 is made up of 16 amino acids. Germline V gene sequence: CDR1 SEHNR, CDR2 FQNEAQ (reference sequence).

The chain joins TRBV10-3 to TRBJ1-5; 7 bases map to TRBD1. The CDR3 is 14 residues long. Per germline, CDR1 ENHRY and CDR2 SYGVKD. The CDR3, as DNA: TGTGCTACTACCGGGGACAGACAAAATCAGCCCCAGCATTTT. It specifies CATTGDRQNQPQHF.

CDR3 in DNA: TGTGCCACCAGCACCGCTACTAGCGGATTTTACAATGAGCAGTTCTTC. Translation: CATSTATSGFYNEQFF. The V and J genes are TRBV15 and TRBJ2-1, with 8 nucleotides matching TRBD2. The V gene's germline CDR1 is LNHNV and CDR2 YYDKDF (reference sequence). The CDR3 consists of 16 residues. Unmatched junction bases numbered 9, after V lost 4 bases and J lost 4 bases.

The chain uses TRBV7-9 and TRBJ2-7, with D perhaps TRBD2 (7 bases). The CDR3 sequence is 15 residues long. With 5 bases removed from V and 1 base from J, the gap between germline ends came to 15 bases. Germline V gene lookup returns CDR1 SEHNR and CDR2 FQNEAQ (reference sequence). Here the CDR3 DNA reads TGTGCCAGCAGCCAAGGGGGGGGAAGGTCCTACGAGCAGTACTTC. Translating gives CASSQGGGRSYEQYF.

This clone was seen only once. The V gene is TRBV5-5, the J gene TRBJ2-4; TRBD2 might be the D (5 bases). Germline CDR1 is SGHKS and CDR2 is YYEKEE (reference sequence). This CDR3 contains 14 residues. V gave up 4 bases and J gave up 6 bases, with 14 bases separating them. The CDR3 region is CASSEGLYGNIQYF. CDR3 DNA sequence: TGTGCCAGCAGCGAGGGCCTTTACGGAAACATTCAGTACTTC.

The DNA for the CDR3 is TGTGCCAGCAGTTTAAGGCAGGGTAATGTCGGGGAGCTGTTTTTT. Encoded protein: CASSLRQGNVGELFF. The chain employs TRBV28 and TRBJ2-2; D may be TRBD1 (5 bases). The CDR3 is made up of 15 amino acids. Germline CDR1 reads MDHEN; CDR2 reads SYDVKM. Trimming cost V 2 bases and J 7 bases, with 14 bases left between them.

This chain joins TRBV5-1 and TRBJ2-5, with 11 bases lining up with TRBD2. CDR1 and CDR2 (germline): SGHRS, YFSETQ. With 1 base clipped from V and 2 bases from J, the junction kept 4 bases outside the gene matches. This CDR3 has 16 residues. The CDR3 loop is CASSLTIAGGQETQYF. The CDR3 DNA is TGCGCCAGCAGCTTGACTATAGCGGGAGGGCAAGAGACCCAGTACTTC.

CDR3 sequence: CASSYLQGASVTEAFF. Here the CDR3 DNA reads TGTGCCAGCAGTTACTTACAGGGGGCGTCGGTCACTGAAGCTTTCTTT. The chain links TRBV6-6 to TRBJ1-1, with 9 bases aligning to TRBD1. The germline V gene has CDR1 MNHNY and CDR2 SVGAGI (reference sequence). V dropped 1 base and J dropped 4; count of bases not matched to a gene: 7. The CDR3 has 16 residues.

The chain combines TRBV7-9 with TRBJ1-2, with TRBD1 matching over 8 bases. The CDR3 is 15 amino acids. The V gene end was trimmed by 0 bases and the J gene end by 7 bases; junction bases not matched to a gene: 7. Germline loops: CDR1 SEHNR, CDR2 FQNEAQ (reference sequence). The CDR3 DNA reads as TGTGCCAGCAGCTTAGCGTTGGCAGGGGGCTTTGGCTACACCTTC. Its translation is CASSLALAGGFGYTF.

V usage is TRBV9 and J usage is TRBJ2-5; 12 bases are shared with TRBD2. Germline V gives CDR1 SGDLS, CDR2 YYNGEE. Trimming cost V 4 bases and J 5 bases; bases outside gene matches: 9. CDR3 size: 16 residues. CDR3 coding DNA: TGTGCCAGCAGCCTGACTAGCGGGAGAGTAGGTGAGACCCAGTACTTC. This translates into CASSLTSGRVGETQYF.

The V call is TRBV19, the J call TRBJ1-5; TRBD1 aligns across 8 bases. V lost 7 bases and J lost 7; bases outside the gene matches: 18. CDR3 length: 17 amino acids. Germline lookup yields CDR1 LNHDA and CDR2 SQIVND (reference sequence). The CDR3 protein is CASIRTGRKPGSQPQHF. CDR3 DNA: TGTGCCAGTATTCGGACAGGGAGAAAGCCAGGGAGCCAGCCCCAGCATTTT.

This clone has only one observation. The chain carries TRBV6-4 and TRBJ2-7; a possible D gene is TRBD2 (5 bases). Trimming removed 4 bases at V and 6 bases at J, with 34 bases between. The CDR3 covers 20 residues. CDR1 is MRHNA and CDR2 is SNTAGT in the germline V gene. CDR3 sequence reads: CASSVGIIMGPTGYPSEQYF. The CDR3 DNA follows: TGTGCCAGCAGTGTTGGAATTATCATGGGCCCAACGGGATATCCCTCCGAGCAGTACTTC.

The chain employs TRBV7-9 and TRBJ1-2; D possibly corresponds to TRBD1 (6 bases). This CDR3 is 13 amino acids long. V lost 6 bases and J 3 bases, leaving 11 bases between the germline ends. Germline V lookup: CDR1 SEHNR, CDR2 FQNEAQ (reference sequence). DNA of the CDR3: TGTGCCAGCAGGAGGGACATGGACTATGGCTACACCTTC. It codes for CASRRDMDYGYTF.

A single count supports this clone. The genes are TRBV6-5 and TRBJ1-6; 7 nucleotides align to TRBD1. Germline CDR1 and CDR2: MNHEY and SVGAGI. The J segment lost 8 bases and the V segment lost 7 bases, leaving 11 bases of the junction unmatched. This CDR3 has 15 residues. DNA of the CDR3: TGTGCCAGCATTCCCGTTACAGGGGCATATTCACCCCTCCACTTT. This gives the protein CASIPVTGAYSPLHF.

The chain couples TRBV28 to TRBJ1-6; no firm D call. The CDR3 covers 12 residues. From germline, CDR1 is MDHEN and CDR2 SYDVKM. Trimming stripped 2 bases from V and 6 bases from J, with 2 bases between. The CDR3 nucleotides read TGTGCCAGCAGTTTACTTAATTCACCCCTCCACTTT. This gives the protein CASSLLNSPLHF.

The chain links TRBV27 to TRBJ2-6; D perhaps matches TRBD1 (7 bases). Germline CDR1 reads MNHEY; CDR2 reads SMNVEV (reference sequence). V lost 5 bases and J 2 bases, leaving 19 bases between the germline ends. The CDR3 is 18 residues long. The CDR3 DNA reads TGTGCCAGCAGTCAATGGGGGGACAGACTTACTGGGGCCAACGTCCTGACTTTC. Amino acid sequence: CASSQWGDRLTGANVLTF.

The chain recombines TRBV20-1 with TRBJ1-2, with D maybe TRBD1 (5 bases). The CDR3 runs to 12 residues. Germline V gene data show CDR1 as DFQATT and CDR2 as SNEGSKA (reference sequence). The germline V and J ends were trimmed by 3 bases and 8 bases, with 13 bases remaining between them. CDR3 residues: CSASSQGGGYTF. In DNA form, the CDR3 reads TGCAGTGCTAGTAGTCAGGGTGGAGGCTACACCTTC.

The rearrangement joins TRBV6-1 to TRBJ1-5; possibly TRBD1 for D (5 bases). The CDR3 is 17 amino acids. The V gene lost 2 bases and the J gene lost 1 base, with 15 bases spanning the gap. Germline V gene data show CDR1 as MNHNS and CDR2 as SASEGT. The CDR3 bases are TGTGCCAGCAGTGAATTCGGGGGAACTGGCAGCAATCAGCCCCAGCATTTT. This encodes CASSEFGGTGSNQPQHF.

This chain connects TRBV19 to TRBJ2-7, with 9 bases lining up with TRBD1. V shed 3 bases and J 7 bases; nucleotides not matched to a gene: 10. Germline loops: CDR1 LNHDA, CDR2 SQIVND (reference sequence). The length of the CDR3 is 15 residues. In DNA, the CDR3 is TGTGCCAGTAGTATCACAGGGGGCCGACCGGGGGAGCAGTACTTC. This codes for CASSITGGRPGEQYF.